The 18 T cell receptor beta chains given below trace back to one sample, sequenced in a study of blood T cells in healthy people across ages. With a J-beta primer mix and a sample-barcoded 5' primer, a second PCR ran about 7 to 11 cycles. TCRdb reanalysed the 5' RACE reads using MiXCR and keeps one entry per CDR3 protein. The sample contains 1.5 million to 2 million distinct CDR3 sequences, over 25% of which appear only once. The source material was blood. Receptors were obtained from a woman aged 30 to 39 in good health.

This clonotype showed up just once. This could be a read error, since a much larger clone is one nucleotide away. The J gene is TRBJ2-5, the V gene TRBV24-1; no reliable D call. Germline loops: CDR1 KGHDR, CDR2 SFDVKD. Trimming pared 2 bases from V and 11 bases from J, leaving 17 bases between. CDR3 length equals 14 residues. CDR3 nucleotide sequence: TGTGCCACCAGTGATTCCCAGAAGCCTTACAAGCAGTACTTC. Its protein product is CATSDSQKPYKQYF.

The chain recombines TRBV15 with TRBJ1-6; D is possibly TRBD1 (6 bases). V was pared by 5 bases and J by 8 bases, with 13 bases between. Per the germline V gene, CDR1 is LNHNV and CDR2 is YYDKDF (reference sequence). CDR3 length: 14 amino acids. The CDR3 DNA follows: TGTGCCACCAGCGAGGGGGGGTTGTATTCACCCCTCCACTTT. Amino acid sequence: CATSEGGLYSPLHF.

The gene calls are TRBV7-2 and TRBJ1-5; tentative D call: TRBD1 (6 bases). CDR3 length: 13 residues. V lost 4 bases and J 11 bases, leaving 15 bases between the germline ends. From germline, CDR1 is SGHTA and CDR2 FQGNSA. The chain's CDR3 is CASSSRRGQTQHF. The CDR3 DNA reads TGTGCCAGCAGCTCCCGACGGGGACAAACCCAGCATTTT.

The chain employs TRBV12-3 or TRBV12-4 and TRBJ1-1, with D unresolved. Trimming pared 1 base from V and 0 bases from J, leaving 6 bases between. CDR3 size: 14 residues. The CDR3 sequence is CASSLGMMNTEAFF. Written as DNA, the CDR3 is TGTGCCAGCAGTTTAGGGATGATGAACACTGAAGCTTTCTTT.

V usage is TRBV5-5 and J usage is TRBJ2-7, with a weak D call TRBD1 (6 bases). V lost 0 bases and J 2 bases, leaving 12 bases between the germline ends. The germline gives CDR1 SGHKS, CDR2 YYEKEE (reference sequence). This CDR3 is 15 amino acids long. CDR3: CASSLGLPGAYEQYF. CDR3 sequence (DNA): TGTGCCAGCAGCTTGGGCCTCCCAGGGGCCTACGAGCAGTACTTC.

This chain links TRBV18 with TRBJ2-4; D not resolved. The germline V gene encodes CDR1 KGHSH and CDR2 LQKENI. CDR3 length equals 13 residues. Between the trimmed V and J ends, which lost 2 bases and 13 bases, there was a span of 15 bases. This chain's CDR3 is CASSPEQYNEQYF. The CDR3 DNA follows: TGTGCCAGCTCACCAGAGCAGTACAATGAGCAGTACTTC.

The chain uses TRBV18 and TRBJ2-1; 7 nucleotides line up with TRBD1. This CDR3 comprises 13 residues. From germline, CDR1 is KGHSH and CDR2 LQKENI. V gave up 3 bases and J gave up 9 bases; unmatched junction bases: 5. DNA of the CDR3: TGTGCCAGCTCACCCGGGACAGCAAGTGAGCAGTTCTTC. The encoded protein is CASSPGTASEQFF.

There are a few counts of this clonotype. Here the CDR3 DNA reads TGCGCCAGCAGCTTGGCACCAGGGAACAATCAGCCCCAGCATTTT. Amino acids: CASSLAPGNNQPQHF. The V and J genes are TRBV5-1 and TRBJ1-5; weak D call: TRBD1 (5 bases). Germline V gene data show CDR1 as SGHRS and CDR2 as YFSETQ. With 0 bases removed from V and 3 bases from J, the gap between germline ends came to 10 bases. This CDR3 has 15 residues.

The chain links TRBV7-2 to TRBJ2-5; TRBD2 aligns across 12 bases. Losses at the gene ends were 5 bases for V and 0 bases for J; bases not matched to a gene: 7. CDR3 length: 17 amino acids. CDR1 is SGHTA and CDR2 is FQGNSA in the germline V gene. CDR3 in DNA: TGTGCCAGCAGCCTAACGGGACTAGCGGGTTACCAAGAGACCCAGTACTTC. It is translated as CASSLTGLAGYQETQYF.

This clonotype was seen at least ten times. The chain joins TRBV6-5 to TRBJ2-3; 13 bases fit TRBD2. The CDR3 spans 17 residues. The germline gives CDR1 MNHEY, CDR2 SVGAGI. The junction had 6 bases not matched to a gene; V was cut back by 2 bases and J by 4 bases. CDR3 DNA: TGTGCCAGCAGTTACCGGACTAGCGGGAGAGGGGCAGATACGCAGTATTTT. Translated, it gives CASSYRTSGRGADTQYF.

In this sample, this clonotype turned up many times. The V gene is TRBV29-1, the J gene TRBJ2-5; D uncertain. There are 12 residues in the CDR3. Germline V gene sequence: CDR1 SQVTM, CDR2 ANQGSEA. V was clipped by 7 bases and J by 5 bases, with 14 bases between them. The CDR3 protein is CSAPSDWETQYF. CDR3 nucleotides: TGCAGCGCCCCATCCGATTGGGAGACCCAGTACTTC.

In its sample, this clonotype was seen many times. The CDR3 here is CSARDRSTGDGYTF. In DNA form, the CDR3 reads TGCAGTGCTAGAGATCGTAGTACTGGGGACGGCTACACCTTC. The chain uses TRBV20-1 and TRBJ1-2; weak D call: TRBD1 (5 bases). V was pared by 0 bases and J by 8 bases, with 16 bases between. CDR3 length equals 14 residues. Per the germline V gene, CDR1 is DFQATT and CDR2 is SNEGSKA (reference sequence).

The J gene is TRBJ2-5, the V gene TRBV7-9, with D tentatively TRBD2 (7 bases). From germline, CDR1 is SEHNR and CDR2 FQNEAQ (reference sequence). Trimming removed 4 bases from V and 6 bases from J, with 15 bases in between. The length of the CDR3 is 14 residues. CDR3 protein: CASSSQGGGKTQYF. Here the CDR3 DNA reads TGTGCCAGCAGCTCACAGGGAGGGGGTAAGACCCAGTACTTC.

This clonotype has more than one count but fewer than ten. V gene TRBV20-1 combines with J gene TRBJ2-1; 10 nucleotides match TRBD2. CDR1 is DFQATT and CDR2 is SNEGSKA in the germline V gene (reference sequence). J was trimmed by 4 bases and V by 3 bases; bases with no gene match: 12. The CDR3 totals 17 residues. The chain's CDR3 is CSARGSGGSLLYNEQFF. The DNA of the CDR3 is TGCAGTGCTAGGGGTAGCGGGGGGAGTCTACTGTACAATGAGCAGTTCTTC.

This chain uses TRBV20-1 with TRBJ2-1; D tentatively fits TRBD1 or TRBD2 (5 bases each). The CDR3 is 16 residues long. V lost 1 base, J lost 1 base, and 14 bases lay in between. Germline CDR1 is DFQATT and CDR2 is SNEGSKA (reference sequence). In DNA, the CDR3 is TGCAGTGCTAGAGCCCCCAAAGGGGAGTCCTACAATGAGCAGTTCTTC. Translation: CSARAPKGESYNEQFF.

The sample holds a few counts of this clonotype. DNA of the CDR3: TGTGCCAGCAGCTTAGCCGGGCAACCGCAGTATTTT. It specifies CASSLAGQPQYF. The V call is TRBV7-9, the J call TRBJ2-3; D is uncertain. The CDR3 extends over 12 amino acids. Germline CDR1 and CDR2: SEHNR and FQNEAQ (reference sequence). V was clipped by 0 bases and J by 10 bases, with 8 bases between them. Together with reference TRBV7-9 and TRBJ2-3, the CDR3 gives the full variable domain: DTGVSQNPRHKITKRGQNVTFRCDPISEHNRLYWYRQTLGQGPEFLTYFQNEAQLEKSRLLSDRFSAERPKGSFSTLEIQRTEQGDSAMYLCASSLAGQPQYFGPGTRLTVL.

The rearrangement links TRBV4-1 to TRBJ2-5; possibly TRBD2 for D (6 bases). CDR3 length equals 14 residues. The V and J ends lost 0 bases and 11 bases respectively, with 16 bases between them. Germline V lookup: CDR1 MGHRA, CDR2 YSYEKL. The CDR3 is CASSQDPGRDEQYF. The CDR3 nucleotides are TGCGCCAGCAGCCAAGATCCGGGGCGGGATGAGCAGTACTTC.

The genes are TRBV28 and TRBJ1-1; D ambiguous. Trimming shortened V by 4 bases and J by 8 bases, and 11 bases separated the two germline ends. The CDR3 is made up of 12 amino acids. Germline-derived CDR1 and CDR2 are MDHEN and SYDVKM. CDR3 in amino acids: CASSWNQVEAFF. As DNA, the CDR3 is TGTGCCAGCAGTTGGAACCAGGTGGAAGCTTTCTTT.